This T cell receptor beta chain was sequenced in a study of post-analysis software for immune sequencing data (dated by TCRdb to between 2015 and 2017). With regard to the full study: Disease courses on record covered relapsing-remitting, secondary progressive and progressive-relapsing multiple sclerosis, though some patients had no subtype annotation. The patient repertoires were compared against 11 previously published healthy control repertoires obtained from donors aged 6 to 25 years. A subset of samples was prepared in parallel using single-end sample barcoding, then pooled and co-amplified after Illumina adapter ligation.

A distance of 19 bases separates the germline ends of V and J, which lose 6 bases and 1 base respectively. For CDR1 and CDR2, the germline V gene (reference sequence) lists SEHNR and FQNEAQ. From the cysteine through the phenylalanine, the CDR3 covers 16 amino acids. Left in the record is the CDR3 DNA by itself, 48 bases read in frame from the first base. This clonotype was observed a handful of times. There is no known antigen for this receptor. No clone much larger than this one lies a single base away; base qualities are absent. What the authors observed across the whole study: The multiple sclerosis patient group was slightly younger than the control group. Multiple sclerosis patients had significantly lower normalized Chao1 diversity than controls, a result that suggests substantial peripheral T-cell clonal expansion. Patients showed significantly higher frequencies than controls for several TRBV segments, among them TRBV5-6, TRBV5-1 and TRBV20-1. Direct clustering with F measure showed strong co-clustering of samples prepared in the same batch, prompting a batch-effect correction.

To demonstrate the VDJtools post-analysis software, TCR beta repertoires were profiled from the peripheral blood of about 13 young patients with multiple sclerosis. The multiple sclerosis patients were children and adolescents between roughly 6 and 16 years of age. Library preparation employed PCR. The instrument given in TCRdb is Illumina HiSeq 2500. Unique molecular identifiers were incorporated into TCR beta cDNA libraries to reduce PCR and sequencing biases. Some 500,000 cDNA molecules were obtained for every 1 to 10 million input T cells, so each molecule roughly corresponded to one T cell. The patient libraries were prepared and sequenced with the same protocol used for the earlier healthy control dataset. Within a given batch, samples were prepared together, multiplexed and sequenced on the same HiSeq lane. The paper's data handling went like this. Raw barcoded reads were processed with MIGEC, and single-read molecular identifier groups were discarded before consensus assembly and CDR3 extraction. Clonotype tables were post-analysed with VDJtools, normalizing diversity by down-sampling all datasets to the smallest sample size. Repertoire overlap clustering matched CDR3 amino acid but not nucleotide sequences to correct batch-related cross-sample contamination. TCRdb applied fastp at Q25 and MiXCR to the public reads, then kept only in-frame beta chains. Each entry is one CDR3 protein sequence, shown with its most common DNA and genes. None of the V and J calls come from the authors' own analysis; TCRdb made them. In all, the sample holds 350,000 to 500,000 distinct CDR3 sequences, and less than 40% of those were seen once. Less than 10% of the sample rests with the top ten.

This clonotype was obtained from a girl aged 2-9 years with multiple sclerosis. The chain employs TRBV7-9 and TRBJ2-7; the D region possibly corresponds to TRBD2 (6 bases align). Input material: blood. The DNA sequence is as follows: TGTGCCAGCAGACCTACCACTAGCAACCCATCCTACGAGCAGTACTTC. The resulting protein is CASRPTTSNPSYEQYF.